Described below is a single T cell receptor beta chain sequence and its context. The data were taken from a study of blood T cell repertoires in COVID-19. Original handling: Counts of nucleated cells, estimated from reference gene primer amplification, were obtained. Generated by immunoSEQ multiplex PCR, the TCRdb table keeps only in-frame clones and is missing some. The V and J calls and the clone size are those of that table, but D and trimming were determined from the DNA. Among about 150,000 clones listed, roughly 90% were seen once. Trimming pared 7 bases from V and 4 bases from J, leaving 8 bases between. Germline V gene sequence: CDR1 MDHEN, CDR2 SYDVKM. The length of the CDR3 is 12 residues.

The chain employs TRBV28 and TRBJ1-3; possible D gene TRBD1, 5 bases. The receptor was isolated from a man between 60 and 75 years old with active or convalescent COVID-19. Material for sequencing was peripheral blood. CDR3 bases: TGTGCCAGCAACCGACAGGGAAACACCATATATTTT. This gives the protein CASNRQGNTIYF.